The entry that follows covers one T cell receptor (beta chain) sequence. As yet, its antigen is unknown. A single record per CDR3 protein comes from TCRdb applying MiXCR to the 5' RACE reads. This table has tens of thousands of distinct CDR3 sequences, 16% appearing once. The data derive from a study of T-cell memory formation after mild COVID-19. Study as a whole: TCR clusters largely stayed donor specific. Study-level findings and limits: The study detected some responding clones in pre-infection memory, suggesting cross-reactive memory joined.

Losses at the gene ends were 5 bases for V and 1 base for J; bases not matched to a gene: 6. Germline V gene data show CDR1 as SNHLY and CDR2 as FYNNEI. The CDR3 loop spans 16 amino acids. The sequenced sample was PBMCs or a T cell subset sorted from them (not recorded which). This receptor was obtained from an adult who had mild COVID-19 (a few samples of this study predate the infection). Cell type and time point are not known. This rearrangement joins TRBV2 to TRBJ2-3, with 10 bases lining up with TRBD2. CDR3 in DNA: TGTGCCAGCAGTCCGCGAGCGGGGGGGGGCACAGATACGCAGTATTTT. This codes for CASSPRAGGGTDTQYF.